Presented here are 24 T cell receptor beta chains from one specimen sequenced in a study of blood T cells in healthy people across ages. A second roughly 6 to 11 cycle PCR used barcoded and J-beta primers. TCRdb re-called the 5' RACE reads through MiXCR, storing one row per CDR3 protein. The data show about 1.4 million distinct CDR3 sequences, 59% seen once. Sample: blood. The receptors stem from a young man in good health.

The chain recombines TRBV10-3 with TRBJ2-3, with TRBD2 matching over 7 bases. The V and J ends lost 4 bases and 5 bases, in that order; junction bases with no gene match: 3. This CDR3 is 13 amino acids long. The germline V gene encodes CDR1 ENHRY and CDR2 SYGVKD. CDR3 in DNA: TGTGCCATCAGTGTAGCGGGCGGAGATACGCAGTATTTT. Amino acids: CAISVAGGDTQYF.

V and J are TRBV29-1 and TRBJ2-1; D gene uncertain. CDR3 size: 13 residues. The V end was cut by 4 bases, the J end by 5 bases, with 12 bases between. The germline CDR1 and CDR2 sequences are SQVTM and ANQGSEA. The CDR3 sequence is CSVGGWSNNEQFF. CDR3 nucleotide sequence: TGCAGCGTTGGGGGTTGGAGTAACAATGAGCAGTTCTTC.

This clonotype has more than one count but fewer than ten. The chain has TRBV12-3 or TRBV12-4 and TRBJ2-1; no firm D call. Trimming shortened V by 2 bases and J by 13 bases, and 9 bases separated the two germline ends. The CDR3 has 11 amino acids. The CDR3 DNA is TGTGCCAGCAGTTTAAAAGAGACCCAGTTCTTC. Translated, it gives CASSLKETQFF.

This chain links TRBV6-2 or TRBV6-3 with TRBJ2-4; maybe TRBD2 (5 bases). CDR3 length equals 15 residues. V was clipped by 8 bases and J by 4 bases, with 18 bases between them. Germline CDR1 MNHEY, CDR2 SVGEGT. The DNA for the CDR3 is TGTGCCAGCTCCCGGCGGGTCCGGCCTAAAAACATTCAGTACTTC. It yields the protein CASSRRVRPKNIQYF.

This chain joins TRBV12-3 or TRBV12-4 and TRBJ2-3; weak D call: TRBD2 (6 bases). The V end was cut by 6 bases, the J end by 2 bases, with 18 bases between. The CDR3 sequence is 16 residues long. CDR3 coding DNA: TGTGCCAGCAGCAGGGACTCTAGACCCTTCACAGATACGCAGTATTTT. Translation: CASSRDSRPFTDTQYF.

The V gene is TRBV7-9, the J gene TRBJ1-1, with a tentative D call TRBD1 (5 bases). The CDR3 extends over 15 amino acids. Trimming shortened V by 2 bases and J by 4 bases, and 14 bases separated the two germline ends. Germline V gene data show CDR1 as SEHNR and CDR2 as FQNEAQ (reference sequence). The CDR3 reads CASSLKSAGTTEAFF. The CDR3 bases are TGTGCCAGCAGCTTAAAGTCCGCGGGGACCACTGAAGCTTTCTTT.

The J gene is TRBJ2-5, the V gene TRBV19; D remains ambiguous. The J call may be in error: the DNA end matches TRBJ2-7 better. CDR3 length: 13 amino acids. CDR1 and CDR2 (germline): LNHDA, SQIVND (reference sequence). Written as DNA, the CDR3 is TGTGCCAGTAGTATAGATCGGGTGGACGAGCAGTACTTC. Its protein is CASSIDRVDEQYF.

This clonotype is a singleton in its sample. The chain carries TRBV7-2 and TRBJ2-1; 12 bases are a match to TRBD2. After removal of 5 bases from V and 6 bases from J, the junction contained 11 bases not matched to a gene. CDR1 is SGHTA and CDR2 is FQGNSA in the germline V gene. The CDR3 is made up of 17 amino acids. The CDR3 spells CASSQTVTSGSINEQFF. As DNA, the CDR3 is TGTGCCAGCAGCCAGACAGTGACTAGCGGGAGTATCAATGAGCAGTTCTTC.

The chain uses TRBV4-2 and TRBJ2-1; 8 positions agree with TRBD2. The CDR3 is 15 residues long. The trim removed 6 bases at V and 6 bases at J, leaving 10 bases unmatched. CDR1 LGHNA and CDR2 YNFKEQ come from the germline V gene. The CDR3 spells CASRPGRGAINEQFF. DNA of the CDR3: TGTGCCAGCAGACCTGGGCGGGGGGCCATCAATGAGCAGTTCTTC.

The chain joins TRBV4-2 to TRBJ2-1; TRBD2 might be the D (6 bases). CDR1 and CDR2 (germline): LGHNA, YNFKEQ. The CDR3 loop spans 17 amino acids. The V and J ends lost 0 bases and 0 bases respectively, with 12 bases between them. The CDR3 nucleotides are TGTGCCAGCAGCCAAGAATGGGGGGATAGCTCCTACAATGAGCAGTTCTTC. Protein sequence: CASSQEWGDSSYNEQFF.

The chain carries TRBV5-4 and TRBJ1-4; unclear D gene. Trimming shortened V by 1 base and J by 3 bases, and 7 bases separated the two germline ends. The CDR3 has 14 amino acids. Per the germline V gene, CDR1 is SGHNT and CDR2 is YYREEE (reference sequence). This CDR3 reads CASSLWPSNEKLFF. The CDR3 DNA reads as TGTGCCAGCAGCTTGTGGCCCTCTAATGAAAAACTGTTTTTT. The entire variable domain, with the rest obtained from reference TRBV5-4 and TRBJ1-4, is as follows: ETGVTQSPTHLIKTRGQQVTLRCSSQSGHNTVSWYQQALGQGPQFIFQYYREEENGRGNFPPRFSGLQFPNYSSELNVNALELDDSALYLCASSLWPSNEKLFFGSGTQLSVL.

The rearrangement links TRBV7-6 to TRBJ2-5; the D gene is possibly TRBD2 (5 bases). V was shortened by 0 bases and J by 3 bases, with 5 bases between the two germline ends. CDR1 is SGHVS, CDR2 FNYEAQ, per germline. The CDR3 spans 13 residues. CDR3 region: CASSLAEEETQYF. As DNA, the CDR3 is TGTGCCAGCAGCTTAGCGGAGGAAGAGACCCAGTACTTC.

This rearrangement joins TRBV28 to TRBJ2-3; D is unresolved. In germline, CDR1 is MDHEN, CDR2 SYDVKM. V lost 3 bases to trimming and J lost 6 bases, with 16 bases between them. The CDR3 is 15 amino acids. CDR3 region: CASSFLQTISDTQYF. The CDR3 region has the DNA TGTGCCAGCAGTTTTCTACAAACAATATCCGATACGCAGTATTTT.

This clonotype has a handful of counts. The rearrangement uses TRBV10-3 and TRBJ2-7, with D perhaps matching TRBD2 (5 bases). Trimming removed 3 bases from V and 3 bases from J, with 12 bases in between. Germline values: CDR1 ENHRY, CDR2 SYGVKD. This CDR3 contains 14 residues. DNA for the CDR3: TGTGCCATCAGTGATAATGGGAGTGACTACGAGCAGTACTTC. Its translation: CAISDNGSDYEQYF.

This clonotype was recorded only once. The genes are TRBV5-5 and TRBJ2-1, with D perhaps being TRBD1 or TRBD2 (5 bases each). Germline V gene data show CDR1 as SGHKS and CDR2 as YYEKEE (reference sequence). The CDR3 runs 15 residues. Trimming shortened V by 4 bases and J by 9 bases, and 20 bases separated the two germline ends. The CDR3, as DNA: TGTGCCAGCAGCCAGCACCGGTTAGAGGGGTTTGAGCAGTTCTTC. Encoded protein: CASSQHRLEGFEQFF. The complete variable domain, with remaining parts taken from reference TRBV5-5 and TRBJ2-1, reads DAGVTQSPTHLIKTRGQQVTLRCSPISGHKSVSWYQQVLGQGPQFIFQYYEKEERGRGNFPDRFSARQFPNYSSELNVNALLLGDSALYLCASSQHRLEGFEQFFGPGTRLTVL.

J is TRBJ2-5 and V is TRBV25-1, with TRBD2 identical over 7 bases. Germline CDR1 and CDR2: MGHDK and SYGVNS. The CDR3 loop spans 13 amino acids. V was pared by 2 bases and J by 11 bases, with 8 bases of the junction left unmatched. The CDR3 loop reads CASSEAGVYGQYF. DNA for the CDR3: TGTGCCAGCAGTGAAGCGGGGGTATACGGGCAGTACTTC.

J is TRBJ2-2 and V is TRBV3-1; D is unresolved. V lost 4 bases and J 5 bases, leaving 8 bases between the germline ends. This CDR3 has 13 residues. The V gene's germline CDR1 is LGHDT and CDR2 YNNKEL (reference sequence). The CDR3 region has the DNA TGTGCCAGCAGCCCCTCACTAACCGGGGAGCTGTTTTTT. This translates into CASSPSLTGELFF.

This sequence joins TRBV7-2 and TRBJ2-7; 7 bases map to TRBD2. J lost 3 bases, V lost 1 base, and 6 bases had no gene match. Germline loops: CDR1 SGHTA, CDR2 FQGNSA. CDR3 length equals 15 residues. CDR3: CASSLDGGRYYEQYF. In DNA, the CDR3 is TGTGCCAGCAGCTTAGACGGGGGGAGGTACTACGAGCAGTACTTC.

The CDR3 protein is CSAQIPNIAGVLNEQFF. The CDR3 DNA is TGCAGTGCCCAAATACCCAACATAGCGGGAGTACTAAATGAGCAGTTCTTC. The rearrangement uses TRBV20-1 and TRBJ2-1, with 9 bases that match TRBD2. This CDR3 is 17 amino acids long. V was pared by 6 bases and J by 7 bases, with 19 bases of the junction left unmatched. Germline loops: CDR1 DFQATT, CDR2 SNEGSKA (reference sequence).

This clonotype has just a few counts. The chain has TRBV27 and TRBJ2-2; tentatively, D is TRBD1 (6 bases). Germline CDR1 is MNHEY and CDR2 is SMNVEV (reference sequence). The length of the CDR3 is 14 residues. Between the trimmed V and J ends, which lost 7 bases and 5 bases, there was a span of 14 bases. CDR3 sequence (DNA): TGTGCCAGCAACGGGCAGGGGCGAACCGGGGAGCTGTTTTTT. Residues: CASNGQGRTGELFF.

For the CDR3, the DNA is TGCGCCAGCAGCCAAGGACGGGGCTTCTCGGACAGCAAGACATCGAATGAGCAGTTCTTC. Translated, it gives CASSQGRGFSDSKTSNEQFF. The rearrangement joins TRBV4-3 to TRBJ2-1; D may be TRBD1 (6 bases). Trimming stripped 1 base from V and 7 bases from J, with 29 bases between. The germline CDR1 and CDR2 sequences are LGHNA and YSLEER. This CDR3 has 20 amino acids.

This rearrangement joins TRBV12-3 or TRBV12-4 to TRBJ1-2, with a possible D match to TRBD1 (5 bases). This CDR3 contains 14 residues. With 4 bases removed from V and 4 bases from J, the gap between germline ends came to 13 bases. CDR3 region: CASSWDPASYGYTF. For the CDR3, the DNA is TGTGCCAGCAGTTGGGACCCGGCTAGCTATGGCTACACCTTC.

The V call is TRBV20-1, the J call TRBJ2-7, with 7 bases identical to TRBD2. The end of the DNA aligns better with TRBJ2-5, so the J call may be wrong. Germline CDR1 and CDR2: DFQATT and SNEGSKA (reference sequence). CDR3 length equals 15 residues. The CDR3 here is CSASRLAGVGETQYF. In DNA, the CDR3 is TGCAGTGCTAGTAGACTGGCGGGAGTCGGAGAGACCCAGTACTTC.

This clonotype was seen once. V usage is TRBV10-2 and J usage is TRBJ2-5; 8 bases fit TRBD2. This CDR3 is 16 amino acids long. Germline CDR1 and CDR2: WSHSY and SAAADI. The V and J ends lost 9 bases and 1 base, in that order; junction bases with no gene match: 13. The CDR3 DNA sequence: TGCGCCAGGCACGAGGGATGCGGGAGGACCCAAGAGACCCAGTACTTC. This encodes CARHEGCGRTQETQYF.